The clone carrying this TCR beta chain has more than one count but fewer than ten. The protocol was immunoSEQ multiplex PCR, while the TCRdb copy is restricted to in-frame clones and leaves out a portion. This table holds more than 35,000 clones, 90% to 95% found once. This sample is part of a study of regulatory dendritic cells for organ transplantation. Germline loops: CDR1 SGHNT, CDR2 YYREEE (reference sequence). The CDR3 is 14 amino acids. The germline V and J ends were trimmed by 4 bases and 2 bases, with 12 bases remaining between them. Sequencing was performed on naive CD8+ T cells from blood. Subset given: CD45RA+ naive T cells. This TCR derives from a human donor in good health. V usage is TRBV5-4 and J usage is TRBJ1-1; D is undetermined. The CDR3 loop is CASSPTELNTEAFF. CDR3 nucleotides: TGTGCCAGCAGCCCGACTGAGCTCAACACTGAAGCTTTCTTT.